The rows below give T cell receptor beta chains drawn from one sample of a study of shared clonotypes between healthy human individuals. The protocol was immunoSEQ multiplex PCR, while the TCRdb copy is restricted to in-frame clones and leaves out a portion. The sample records roughly 650,000 clones, approximately 97% being singletons. Sequencing was performed on naive CD4+ T cells sorted from blood. The origin of the receptors is a woman aged 25 to 39 in good health. The conserved cysteine and the conserved F or W are not part of the CDR3 here.

>10|TRBV28|TRBJ1-2
ASRIDSHGYT
>15|TRBV28|TRBJ2-1
ASSLPGLATSYNEQF
>9|TRBV29-1|TRBJ1-1
SVEAATEAF
>11|TRBV29-1|TRBJ2-3
SVGRGIVNTQY
>9|TRBV4-1|TRBJ2-1
ASQDYNEQF
>13|TRBV28|TRBJ2-2
ASREAGAGTGELF
>12|TRBV6-6|TRBJ2-2
ASTSKTGPRELF
>13|TRBV5-1|TRBJ2-1
ASSFRLAGVDEQF
>12|TRBV2|TRBJ2-1
ASRPGLAGGEQF
>14|TRBV27|TRBJ1-2
ASTPGTGGGNYGYT
>12|TRBV28|TRBJ2-2
ATWTNANTGELF
>14|TRBV18|TRBJ2-1
ASSPGAGGPYNEQF
>13|TRBV27|TRBJ2-1
ASSQIGLENNEQF
>13|TRBV5-1|TRBJ2-5
ASRQDGGDQETQY
>10|TRBV6-5|TRBJ2-2
ASSGFGGELF
>14|TRBV19|TRBJ1-2
ASNPAQGRINYGYT
>15|TRBV19|TRBJ1-5
ASSIDGGTGGYQPQH
>12|TRBV19|TRBJ2-5
ASSTLGMQETQY
>14|TRBV11-2|TRBJ2-3
ASSLGSDSSTDTQY
>11|TRBV7-2|TRBJ1-4
ASTDSFNEKLF
>16|TRBV19|TRBJ2-6
ASSITGAGDSGANVLT
>11|TRBV27|TRBJ1-1
ASSWLRNTEAF
>13|TRBV29-1|TRBJ2-5
SVELAGGGSETQY
>10|TRBV15|TRBJ1-5
ATSMLNQPQH
>9|TRBV20-1|TRBJ2-1
SGRFYNEQF
>13|TRBV6-5|TRBJ1-2
ASSPGPGANYGYT
>13|TRBV28|TRBJ2-5
ASSLPGPQKGTQY
>12|TRBV14|TRBJ2-1
ASSQVGTGYEQF
>12|TRBV5-1|TRBJ1-1
ASSFTGGDGEAF
>12|TRBV6-5|TRBJ2-3
ASSYSTLTDTQY
>10|TRBV2|TRBJ2-7
ASSDSVYEQY
>12|TRBV6-4|TRBJ1-5
ASTPGGRRGPQH
>13|TRBV7-9|TRBJ2-3
ASSTGLVYADTQY
>14|TRBV5-1|TRBJ2-3
ASSPKSGGRTDTQY
>13|TRBV7-6|TRBJ2-2
ASSQSQGGTGELF
>12|TRBV4-1|TRBJ2-5
ASSPPGLQETQY
>10|TRBV30|TRBJ1-5
AWRQANQPQH
>12|TRBV7-9|TRBJ2-1
ASSLDRYSNEQF
>11|TRBV2|TRBJ2-5
ASQREGQETQY
>14|TRBV7-2|TRBJ2-4
ASSLGLAGMGYIQY
>9|TRBV19|TRBJ2-2
ASTSPGELF